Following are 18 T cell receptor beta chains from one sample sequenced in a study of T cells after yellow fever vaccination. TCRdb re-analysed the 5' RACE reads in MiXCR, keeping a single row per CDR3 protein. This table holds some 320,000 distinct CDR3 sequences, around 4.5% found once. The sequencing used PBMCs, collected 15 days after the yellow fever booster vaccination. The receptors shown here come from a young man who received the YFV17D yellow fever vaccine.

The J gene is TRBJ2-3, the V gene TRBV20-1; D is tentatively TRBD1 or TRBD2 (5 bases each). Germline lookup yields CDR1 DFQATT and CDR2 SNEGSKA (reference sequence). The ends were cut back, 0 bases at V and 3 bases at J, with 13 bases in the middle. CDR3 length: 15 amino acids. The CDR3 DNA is TGCAGTGCTAGAGATGTCGGGGCTGGAACAGATACGCAGTATTTT. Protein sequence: CSARDVGAGTDTQYF.

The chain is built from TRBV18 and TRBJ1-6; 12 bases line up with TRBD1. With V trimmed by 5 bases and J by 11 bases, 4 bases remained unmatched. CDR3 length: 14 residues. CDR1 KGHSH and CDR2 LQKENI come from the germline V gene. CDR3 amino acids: CASSSGTGGTPLHF. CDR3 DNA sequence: TGTGCCAGCTCATCCGGGACAGGGGGCACACCCCTCCACTTT.

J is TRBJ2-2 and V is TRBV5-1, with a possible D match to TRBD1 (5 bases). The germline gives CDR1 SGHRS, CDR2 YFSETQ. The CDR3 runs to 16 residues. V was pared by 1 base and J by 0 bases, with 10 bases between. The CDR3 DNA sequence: TGCGCCAGCAGCTTGCAGGGCCCGACGAACACCGGGGAGCTGTTTTTT. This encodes CASSLQGPTNTGELFF.

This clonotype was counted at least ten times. CDR3 DNA: TGCGCCAGCAGCTTGGCCGGTGGCGGGGGCTCCTACAATGAGCAGTTCTTC. Protein product: CASSLAGGGGSYNEQFF. V is TRBV5-1 and J is TRBJ2-1; TRBD2 matches 7 bases. The CDR3 is 17 residues long. Trimming cost V 0 bases and J 0 bases; bases outside gene matches: 6. Germline loops: CDR1 SGHRS, CDR2 YFSETQ.

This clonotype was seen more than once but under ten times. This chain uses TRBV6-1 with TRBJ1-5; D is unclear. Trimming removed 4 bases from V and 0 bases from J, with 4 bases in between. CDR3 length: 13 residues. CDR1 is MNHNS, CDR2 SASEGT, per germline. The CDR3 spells CASSAISNQPQHF. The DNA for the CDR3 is TGTGCCAGCAGTGCTATTAGCAATCAGCCCCAGCATTTT.

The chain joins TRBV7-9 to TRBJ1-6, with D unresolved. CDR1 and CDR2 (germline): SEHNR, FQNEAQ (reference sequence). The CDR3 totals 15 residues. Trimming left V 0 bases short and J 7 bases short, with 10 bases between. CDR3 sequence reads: CASSLAGSSNSPLHF. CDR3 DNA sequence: TGTGCCAGCAGCTTAGCTGGCTCGAGCAATTCACCCCTCCACTTT. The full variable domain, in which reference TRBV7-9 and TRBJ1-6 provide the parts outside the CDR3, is DTGVSQNPRHKITKRGQNVTFRCDPISEHNRLYWYRQTLGQGPEFLTYFQNEAQLEKSRLLSDRFSAERPKGSFSTLEIQRTEQGDSAMYLCASSLAGSSNSPLHFGNGTRLTVT.

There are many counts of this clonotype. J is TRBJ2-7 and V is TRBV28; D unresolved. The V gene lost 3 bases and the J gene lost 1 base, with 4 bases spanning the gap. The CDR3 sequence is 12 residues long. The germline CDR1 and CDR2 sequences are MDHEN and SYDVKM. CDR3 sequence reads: CASSFSSYEQYF. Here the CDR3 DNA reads TGTGCCAGCAGTTTCTCTTCCTACGAGCAGTACTTC.

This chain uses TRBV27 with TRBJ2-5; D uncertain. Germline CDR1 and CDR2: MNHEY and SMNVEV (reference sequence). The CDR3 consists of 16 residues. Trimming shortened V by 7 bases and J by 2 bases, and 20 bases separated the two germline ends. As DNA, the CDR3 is TGTGCCAGCACCCTTAAGTACGCTGAACTTCAAGAGACCCAGTACTTC. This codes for CASTLKYAELQETQYF.

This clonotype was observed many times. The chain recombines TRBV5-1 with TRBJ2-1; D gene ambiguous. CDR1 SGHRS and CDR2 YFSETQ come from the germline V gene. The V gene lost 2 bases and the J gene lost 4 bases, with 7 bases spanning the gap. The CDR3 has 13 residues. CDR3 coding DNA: TGCGCCAGCAGCTTTGGTGGGTACAATGAGCAGTTCTTC. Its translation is CASSFGGYNEQFF.

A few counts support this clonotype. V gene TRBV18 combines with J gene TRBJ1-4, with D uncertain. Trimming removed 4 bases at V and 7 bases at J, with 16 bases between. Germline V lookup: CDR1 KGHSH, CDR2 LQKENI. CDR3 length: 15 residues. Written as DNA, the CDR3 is TGTGCCAGCTCACAAGTCGCGGCCCCGAGTGAAAAACTGTTTTTT. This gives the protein CASSQVAAPSEKLFF.

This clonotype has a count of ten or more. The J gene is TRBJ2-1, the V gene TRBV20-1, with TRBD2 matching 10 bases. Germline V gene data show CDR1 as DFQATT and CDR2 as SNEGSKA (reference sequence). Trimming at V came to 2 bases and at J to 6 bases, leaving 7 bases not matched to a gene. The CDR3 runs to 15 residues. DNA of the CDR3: TGCAGTGCTAGACAGAGCGGGGGGGCCAGCAATGAGCAGTTCTTC. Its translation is CSARQSGGASNEQFF.

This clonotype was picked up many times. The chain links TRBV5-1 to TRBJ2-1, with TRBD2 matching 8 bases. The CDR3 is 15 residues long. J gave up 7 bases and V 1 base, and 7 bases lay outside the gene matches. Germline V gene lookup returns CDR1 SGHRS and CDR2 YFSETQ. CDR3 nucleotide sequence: TGCGCCAGCAGCTTGAATGCGGGGGGAGGGAATGAGCAGTTCTTC. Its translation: CASSLNAGGGNEQFF.

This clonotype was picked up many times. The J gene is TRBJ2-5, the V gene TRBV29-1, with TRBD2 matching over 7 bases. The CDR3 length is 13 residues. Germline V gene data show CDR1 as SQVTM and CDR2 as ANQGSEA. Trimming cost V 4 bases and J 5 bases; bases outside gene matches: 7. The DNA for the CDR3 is TGCAGCGTTGGCGGGGGTACACTCGAGACCCAGTACTTC. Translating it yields CSVGGGTLETQYF.

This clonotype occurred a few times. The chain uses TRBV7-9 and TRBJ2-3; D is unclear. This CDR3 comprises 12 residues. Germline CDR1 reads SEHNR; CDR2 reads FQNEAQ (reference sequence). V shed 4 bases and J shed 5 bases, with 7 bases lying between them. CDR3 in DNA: TGTGCCAGCAGCTCCTTAGAAGATACGCAGTATTTT. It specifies CASSSLEDTQYF.

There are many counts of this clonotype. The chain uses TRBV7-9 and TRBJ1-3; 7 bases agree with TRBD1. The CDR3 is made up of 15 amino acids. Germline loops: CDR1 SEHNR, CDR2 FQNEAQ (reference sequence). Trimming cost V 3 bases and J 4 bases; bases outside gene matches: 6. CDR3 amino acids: CASSLSRQGGNTIYF. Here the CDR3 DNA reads TGTGCCAGCAGCTTGTCCCGACAGGGCGGAAACACCATATATTTT.

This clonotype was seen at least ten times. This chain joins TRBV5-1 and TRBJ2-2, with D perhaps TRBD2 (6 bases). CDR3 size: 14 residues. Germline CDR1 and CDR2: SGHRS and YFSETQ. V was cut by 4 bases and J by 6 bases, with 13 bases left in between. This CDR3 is CASSRLATPGELFF. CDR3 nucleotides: TGCGCCAGCAGCCGTCTAGCGACCCCCGGGGAGCTGTTTTTT.

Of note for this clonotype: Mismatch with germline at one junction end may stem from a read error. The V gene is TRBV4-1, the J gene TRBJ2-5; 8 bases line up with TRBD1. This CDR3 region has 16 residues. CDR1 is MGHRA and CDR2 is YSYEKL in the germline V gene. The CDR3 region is CASNQAQGAVGETQYF. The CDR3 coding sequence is TGCGCCAGCAACCAAGCCCAGGGGGCGGTTGGAGAGACCCAGTACTTC.

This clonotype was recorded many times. The CDR3 DNA follows: TGTGCCAGCAGCTTTAACGTGACACTTTGTGGCTACACCTTC. Translation: CASSFNVTLCGYTF. The chain couples TRBV7-2 to TRBJ1-2; D ambiguous. The CDR3 is 14 amino acids. V shed 3 bases and J shed 7 bases, with 15 bases lying between them. CDR1 is SGHTA, CDR2 FQGNSA, per germline.